The present TCR beta chain was sequenced within a study of cytomegalovirus exposure and HLA in healthy donors. Both 60 Vbeta primers and 13 Jbeta primers went into the PCR. TCRdb keeps only in-frame clones here, not all; method: immunoSEQ multiplex PCR. The table lists about 160,000 clones, 65% to 70% of them singletons. Trimming took 4 bases from V and 4 from J, leaving 7 bases between them. Germline V gene sequence: CDR1 PRHDT, CDR2 FYEKMQ (reference sequence). The CDR3 totals 12 residues. The TCR was taken from a woman aged 18-30 years in good health and CMV-seropositive. The specimen sequenced was PBMCs. This chain links TRBV13 with TRBJ1-1; unclear D gene. The DNA for the CDR3 is TGTGCCAGCAGCTCGGAGGGCACTGAAGCTTTCTTT. It translates to CASSSEGTEAFF.